A single sample is the source of the 29 T cell receptor beta chains below, sequenced in a study of T and B cells in COVID-19 patients. TRB rearrangements were amplified by multiplex PCR with BIOMED2 TRB-A/B primers. TCRdb recomputed calls from the multiplex PCR reads with MiXCR, one row per CDR3 protein. The sample records about 8,400 distinct CDR3 sequences, 25% being singletons. Blood genomic DNA input for TRB amplification was roughly 220-500 ng. What was sequenced was blood. The receptors were gathered from a human donor who had recovered from COVID-19.

The CDR3 sequence: CASRVGTEAFF. As DNA, the CDR3 is TGTGCCAGCAGGGTGGGCACTGAAGCTTTCTTT. The chain employs TRBV6-2 or TRBV6-3 and TRBJ1-1, with D hard to call. Germline V lookup: CDR1 MNHEY, CDR2 SVGEGT. Deletions cut 6 bases from V and 4 bases from J, with 6 bases between. The length of the CDR3 is 11 residues.

V and J are TRBV6-4 and TRBJ2-3, with D perhaps assigned TRBD1 or TRBD2 (7 bases each). V lost 5 bases and J lost 0, with 12 bases in between. Germline CDR1 MRHNA, CDR2 SNTAGT. This CDR3 has 15 residues. The CDR3 region has the DNA TGTGCCAGCAGTTTCAGGGGGGGAAGCACAGATACGCAGTATTTT. Residues: CASSFRGGSTDTQYF.

This chain joins TRBV5-1 and TRBJ2-1, with a possible D match to TRBD2 (5 bases). Germline assignment: CDR1 SGHRS and CDR2 YFSETQ. V lost 1 base to trimming and J lost 10 bases, with 15 bases between them. The CDR3 is 14 residues long. The CDR3 region has the DNA TGCGCCAGCAGCTTGCGGGCGGGCGGGTTGGAGCAGTTCTTC. As protein: CASSLRAGGLEQFF.

This clonotype ranks as medium-sized. This chain joins TRBV12-3 or TRBV12-4 and TRBJ2-1, with 8 nucleotides matching TRBD2. The CDR3 extends over 15 amino acids. Trimming cost V 3 bases and J 8 bases; bases outside gene matches: 9. CDR3 residues: CASSFGLAPPDEQFF. In nucleotides, the CDR3 is TGTGCCAGCAGTTTCGGACTAGCCCCCCCCGATGAGCAGTTCTTC.

The CDR3 here is CASKTGGGGETQYF. DNA of the CDR3: TGTGCCAGCAAAACGGGGGGGGGGGGGGAGACCCAGTACTTC. This rearrangement joins TRBV11-2 to TRBJ2-5; 8 bases agree with TRBD2. Germline V gene lookup returns CDR1 SGHAT and CDR2 FQNNGV. J gave up 5 bases and V 7 bases, and 9 bases lay outside the gene matches. The CDR3 sequence is 14 residues long.

Sample share makes this clonotype medium-sized. The chain couples TRBV5-4 to TRBJ1-2, with 7 bases identical to TRBD1. Germline CDR1 is SGHNT and CDR2 is YYREEE (reference sequence). The CDR3 length is 17 residues. The junction had 19 bases not matched to a gene; V was cut back by 6 bases and J by 5 bases. This chain's CDR3 is CASTGERGRASWYGYTF. The DNA for the CDR3 is TGTGCCAGCACCGGGGAGAGGGGGCGAGCGTCATGGTATGGCTACACCTTC.

The rearrangement uses TRBV20-1 and TRBJ1-2, with 10 nucleotides matching TRBD1. Germline CDR1 and CDR2: DFQATT and SNEGSKA (reference sequence). The length of the CDR3 is 13 residues. The V gene end was trimmed by 6 bases and the J gene end by 8 bases; junction bases not matched to a gene: 9. The DNA of the CDR3 is TGCAGTGCCTCGGACAGGGGGGGCTTCGGCTACACCTTC. It yields the protein CSASDRGGFGYTF.

The sample holds a few counts of this clonotype. The gene calls are TRBV27 and TRBJ1-4; 7 bases match TRBD1. CDR3 length: 15 amino acids. Per germline, CDR1 MNHEY and CDR2 SMNVEV (reference sequence). J gave up 6 bases and V 5 bases, and 9 bases lay outside the gene matches. The DNA for the CDR3 is TGTGCCAGCAGTCCCCTGGGACAGCCAGATGAAAAACTGTTTTTT. Translation gives CASSPLGQPDEKLFF.

The chain employs TRBV7-2 and TRBJ2-2; maybe TRBD1 (5 bases). CDR3 length equals 15 residues. The V and J ends lost 7 bases and 8 bases respectively, with 20 bases between them. CDR1 is SGHTA, CDR2 FQGNSA, per germline. CDR3 amino acids: CASNLAGHSGGELFF. DNA for the CDR3: TGTGCCAGCAATCTCGCAGGTCACTCAGGGGGGGAGCTGTTTTTT.

This clonotype is judged medium-sized. This sequence joins TRBV19 and TRBJ1-6; no clear D. This CDR3 is 15 amino acids long. The V gene lost 2 bases and the J gene lost 2 bases, with 7 bases spanning the gap. Germline assignment: CDR1 LNHDA and CDR2 SQIVND (reference sequence). This CDR3 reads CASSIPAAYNSPLHF. In nucleotides, the CDR3 is TGTGCCAGTAGTATACCAGCCGCCTATAATTCACCCCTCCACTTT.

This clonotype is labeled medium-sized. The chain employs TRBV6-2 or TRBV6-3 and TRBJ2-3, with D tentatively TRBD1 or TRBD2 (5 bases each). Germline V CDR1 and CDR2: MNHEY, SVGEGT. There are 14 residues in the CDR3. V lost 4 bases to trimming and J lost 2 bases, with 10 bases between them. CDR3 region: CASSLGDHTDTQYF. CDR3 nucleotides: TGTGCCAGCAGTTTGGGGGACCACACAGATACGCAGTATTTT.

The rearrangement uses TRBV20-1 and TRBJ2-1; D not resolved. V was shortened by 1 base and J by 4 bases, with 5 bases between the two germline ends. CDR1 is DFQATT, CDR2 SNEGSKA, per germline (reference sequence). The CDR3 runs to 12 residues. The CDR3 DNA sequence: TGCAGTGCTAGAGTCGGTTACAATGAGCAGTTCTTC. It yields the protein CSARVGYNEQFF.

This clonotype was recorded a few times. The rearrangement links TRBV20-1 to TRBJ2-7; TRBD1 aligns across 9 bases. Per germline, CDR1 DFQATT and CDR2 SNEGSKA (reference sequence). This CDR3 is built from 13 residues. With 5 bases clipped from V and 5 bases from J, the junction kept 7 bases outside the gene matches. This chain's CDR3 is CSAPGQGAHEQYF. In DNA form, the CDR3 reads TGCAGTGCTCCGGGACAGGGTGCCCACGAGCAGTACTTC.

This clonotype is medium-sized. This chain uses TRBV12-3 or TRBV12-4 with TRBJ1-4; D is perhaps TRBD1 (5 bases). The CDR3 spans 14 residues. V lost 6 bases to trimming and J lost 8 bases, with 16 bases between them. Here the CDR3 DNA reads TGTGCCAGCAGCCTTATGGGGGGGAGGGAAAAACTGTTTTTT. It translates to CASSLMGGREKLFF.

This chain links TRBV7-9 with TRBJ2-1, with D possibly being TRBD2 (6 bases). This CDR3 contains 18 residues. CDR1 SEHNR and CDR2 FQNEAQ come from the germline V gene (reference sequence). V shed 1 base and J shed 9 bases, with 25 bases lying between them. In DNA form, the CDR3 reads TGTGCCAGCAGCTTAGTCCCCGGTACCGGGGGACCTTCAGGTGAGCAGTTCTTC. Translation gives CASSLVPGTGGPSGEQFF. The full variable domain, its missing parts supplied by reference TRBV7-9 and TRBJ2-1, is DTGVSQNPRHKITKRGQNVTFRCDPISEHNRLYWYRQTLGQGPEFLTYFQNEAQLEKSRLLSDRFSAERPKGSFSTLEIQRTEQGDSAMYLCASSLVPGTGGPSGEQFFGPGTRLTVL.

Many counts were recorded for this clonotype. The rearrangement links TRBV6-2 or TRBV6-3 to TRBJ2-7, with 7 bases aligning to TRBD1. There are 18 residues in the CDR3. CDR1 is MNHEY and CDR2 is SVGEGT in the germline V gene. V lost 0 bases, J lost 2 bases, and 13 bases stayed unmatched. The CDR3 is CASSYSSDPDRETYEQYF. Here the CDR3 DNA reads TGTGCCAGCAGTTACTCAAGTGACCCAGACAGGGAAACCTACGAGCAGTACTTC.

For this clonotype: The junction departs from germline at one end; a sequencing error may be responsible. The V and J genes are TRBV24-1 and TRBJ2-1; TRBD1 might be the D (6 bases). CDR1 and CDR2 from the germline V gene are KGHDR and SFDVKD. The CDR3 is made up of 13 amino acids. Written as DNA, the CDR3 is TGTGCCACCAGGGACAGTGCCTACAATGAGCAGTTCTTT. It yields the protein CATRDSAYNEQFF.

This chain uses TRBV6-6 with TRBJ2-7; 13 nucleotides agree with TRBD2. Germline V gene data show CDR1 as MNHNY and CDR2 as SVGAGI (reference sequence). Germline trimming cut 6 bases from V and 4 bases from J; bases unmatched to any gene: 12. This CDR3 has 17 amino acids. The CDR3 bases are TGTGCCAGCAGGGCCTCCGGGACTAGCGGGATTACGTACGAGCAGTACTTC. Its translation is CASRASGTSGITYEQYF.

The genes are TRBV9 and TRBJ2-3; 10 nucleotides agree with TRBD1. The junction had 10 bases not matched to a gene; V was cut back by 3 bases and J by 6 bases. The germline gives CDR1 SGDLS, CDR2 YYNGEE. CDR3 size: 16 residues. CDR3 region: CASSASRDRGTDTQYF. In DNA form, the CDR3 reads TGTGCCAGCAGCGCTAGTAGGGACAGGGGAACGGATACGCAGTATTTT.

This clonotype came up a few times. This chain connects TRBV27 to TRBJ1-1, with D hard to call. The CDR3 extends over 15 amino acids. Germline CDR1 reads MNHEY; CDR2 reads SMNVEV (reference sequence). Trimming took off 4 bases at V and 0 bases at J, with 12 bases between the two ends. CDR3 nucleotide sequence: TGTGCCAGCAGTTCTTCAGGCTTAATGAACACTGAAGCTTTCTTT. This sequence encodes CASSSSGLMNTEAFF.

This clonotype showed up just a few times. The chain uses TRBV7-2 and TRBJ1-4; D remains ambiguous. The CDR3 covers 15 residues. The V gene lost 5 bases and the J gene lost 7 bases, with 17 bases spanning the gap. The germline V gene encodes CDR1 SGHTA and CDR2 FQGNSA. The DNA for the CDR3 is TGTGCCAGCAGCGGTACCGGGAGGTTAGCTGAAAAACTGTTTTTT. Protein product: CASSGTGRLAEKLFF.

This clonotype has just a few counts. The chain has TRBV5-4 and TRBJ2-3; TRBD1 matches 7 bases. CDR1 is SGHNT, CDR2 YYREEE, per germline (reference sequence). Unmatched junction bases numbered 8, after V lost 3 bases and J lost 1 base. The CDR3 spans 16 residues. The CDR3 sequence: CASSSGQFGGTDTQYF. CDR3 nucleotide sequence: TGTGCCAGCAGCTCGGGACAGTTCGGGGGCACAGATACGCAGTATTTT.

This clonotype qualifies as large. This sequence joins TRBV19 and TRBJ2-2; TRBD2 agrees at 10 bases. This CDR3 has 15 residues. CDR1 and CDR2 from the germline V gene are LNHDA and SQIVND (reference sequence). The J segment lost 5 bases and the V segment lost 3 bases, leaving 3 bases of the junction unmatched. CDR3 in DNA: TGTGCCAGTAGTATGCTGACTAGCGGGACCGGGGAGCTGTTTTTT. Residues: CASSMLTSGTGELFF.

This clonotype was picked up many times. Here the CDR3 DNA reads TGCGCCAGCAGCCAAGATCGCAGGGGCGAGACCCAGTACTTC. This sequence encodes CASSQDRRGETQYF. The V call is TRBV4-3, the J call TRBJ2-5; D is perhaps TRBD1 (6 bases). V gave up 0 bases and J gave up 5 bases, with 10 bases separating them. Germline CDR1 LGHNA, CDR2 YSLEER. CDR3 size: 14 residues.

In its sample, this clonotype ranks as medium-sized. The gene calls are TRBV18 and TRBJ2-5, with D hard to call. The CDR3 consists of 13 residues. The ends were cut back, 3 bases at V and 1 base at J, with 6 bases in the middle. Germline CDR1 is KGHSH and CDR2 is LQKENI. The DNA for the CDR3 is TGTGCCAGCTCACCGGGAATCCAAGAGACCCAGTACTTC. Translation: CASSPGIQETQYF.

This clonotype occurred a few times. The gene calls are TRBV7-9 and TRBJ1-2; TRBD1 matches 9 bases. The CDR3 length is 15 residues. The germline gives CDR1 SEHNR, CDR2 FQNEAQ (reference sequence). The J segment lost 7 bases and the V segment lost 0 bases, leaving 6 bases of the junction unmatched. The DNA for the CDR3 is TGTGCCAGCAGCTTAGCAGGGACAGGGTCAGTTGGCTACACCTTC. This sequence encodes CASSLAGTGSVGYTF.

The rearrangement joins TRBV28 to TRBJ1-5, with 7 bases fitting TRBD1. This CDR3 is 15 amino acids long. Germline-derived CDR1 and CDR2 are MDHEN and SYDVKM. Trimming at V came to 9 bases and at J to 0 bases, leaving 8 bases not matched to a gene. Here the CDR3 reads CARRDSRFSNQPQHF. Here the CDR3 DNA reads TGTGCCAGAAGGGACAGCAGATTTAGCAATCAGCCCCAGCATTTT.

By sample share, this clonotype is medium-sized. The chain employs TRBV15 and TRBJ2-1, with TRBD1 as a possible D gene (6 bases). The CDR3 length is 15 residues. The V and J ends lost 8 bases and 3 bases respectively, with 17 bases between them. CDR1 LNHNV and CDR2 YYDKDF come from the germline V gene (reference sequence). CDR3 nucleotide sequence: TGTGCCACCGAACCCTTGGGGGCGAGCTACAATGAGCAGTTCTTC. Its translation is CATEPLGASYNEQFF. Together with reference TRBV15 and TRBJ2-1, the CDR3 gives the full variable domain: DAMVIQNPRYQVTQFGKPVTLSCSQTLNHNVMYWYQQKSSQAPKLLFHYYDKDFNNEADTPDNFQSRRPNTSFCFLDIRSPGLGDTAMYLCATEPLGASYNEQFFGPGTRLTVL.

The rearrangement links TRBV7-2 to TRBJ2-7; D gene ambiguous. Germline V gene data show CDR1 as SGHTA and CDR2 as FQGNSA. V lost 3 bases and J 2 bases, leaving 8 bases between the germline ends. CDR3 length equals 13 residues. CDR3 coding DNA: TGTGCCAGCAGCTTGGTGGGGACCTACGAGCAGTACTTC. Its translation: CASSLVGTYEQYF.